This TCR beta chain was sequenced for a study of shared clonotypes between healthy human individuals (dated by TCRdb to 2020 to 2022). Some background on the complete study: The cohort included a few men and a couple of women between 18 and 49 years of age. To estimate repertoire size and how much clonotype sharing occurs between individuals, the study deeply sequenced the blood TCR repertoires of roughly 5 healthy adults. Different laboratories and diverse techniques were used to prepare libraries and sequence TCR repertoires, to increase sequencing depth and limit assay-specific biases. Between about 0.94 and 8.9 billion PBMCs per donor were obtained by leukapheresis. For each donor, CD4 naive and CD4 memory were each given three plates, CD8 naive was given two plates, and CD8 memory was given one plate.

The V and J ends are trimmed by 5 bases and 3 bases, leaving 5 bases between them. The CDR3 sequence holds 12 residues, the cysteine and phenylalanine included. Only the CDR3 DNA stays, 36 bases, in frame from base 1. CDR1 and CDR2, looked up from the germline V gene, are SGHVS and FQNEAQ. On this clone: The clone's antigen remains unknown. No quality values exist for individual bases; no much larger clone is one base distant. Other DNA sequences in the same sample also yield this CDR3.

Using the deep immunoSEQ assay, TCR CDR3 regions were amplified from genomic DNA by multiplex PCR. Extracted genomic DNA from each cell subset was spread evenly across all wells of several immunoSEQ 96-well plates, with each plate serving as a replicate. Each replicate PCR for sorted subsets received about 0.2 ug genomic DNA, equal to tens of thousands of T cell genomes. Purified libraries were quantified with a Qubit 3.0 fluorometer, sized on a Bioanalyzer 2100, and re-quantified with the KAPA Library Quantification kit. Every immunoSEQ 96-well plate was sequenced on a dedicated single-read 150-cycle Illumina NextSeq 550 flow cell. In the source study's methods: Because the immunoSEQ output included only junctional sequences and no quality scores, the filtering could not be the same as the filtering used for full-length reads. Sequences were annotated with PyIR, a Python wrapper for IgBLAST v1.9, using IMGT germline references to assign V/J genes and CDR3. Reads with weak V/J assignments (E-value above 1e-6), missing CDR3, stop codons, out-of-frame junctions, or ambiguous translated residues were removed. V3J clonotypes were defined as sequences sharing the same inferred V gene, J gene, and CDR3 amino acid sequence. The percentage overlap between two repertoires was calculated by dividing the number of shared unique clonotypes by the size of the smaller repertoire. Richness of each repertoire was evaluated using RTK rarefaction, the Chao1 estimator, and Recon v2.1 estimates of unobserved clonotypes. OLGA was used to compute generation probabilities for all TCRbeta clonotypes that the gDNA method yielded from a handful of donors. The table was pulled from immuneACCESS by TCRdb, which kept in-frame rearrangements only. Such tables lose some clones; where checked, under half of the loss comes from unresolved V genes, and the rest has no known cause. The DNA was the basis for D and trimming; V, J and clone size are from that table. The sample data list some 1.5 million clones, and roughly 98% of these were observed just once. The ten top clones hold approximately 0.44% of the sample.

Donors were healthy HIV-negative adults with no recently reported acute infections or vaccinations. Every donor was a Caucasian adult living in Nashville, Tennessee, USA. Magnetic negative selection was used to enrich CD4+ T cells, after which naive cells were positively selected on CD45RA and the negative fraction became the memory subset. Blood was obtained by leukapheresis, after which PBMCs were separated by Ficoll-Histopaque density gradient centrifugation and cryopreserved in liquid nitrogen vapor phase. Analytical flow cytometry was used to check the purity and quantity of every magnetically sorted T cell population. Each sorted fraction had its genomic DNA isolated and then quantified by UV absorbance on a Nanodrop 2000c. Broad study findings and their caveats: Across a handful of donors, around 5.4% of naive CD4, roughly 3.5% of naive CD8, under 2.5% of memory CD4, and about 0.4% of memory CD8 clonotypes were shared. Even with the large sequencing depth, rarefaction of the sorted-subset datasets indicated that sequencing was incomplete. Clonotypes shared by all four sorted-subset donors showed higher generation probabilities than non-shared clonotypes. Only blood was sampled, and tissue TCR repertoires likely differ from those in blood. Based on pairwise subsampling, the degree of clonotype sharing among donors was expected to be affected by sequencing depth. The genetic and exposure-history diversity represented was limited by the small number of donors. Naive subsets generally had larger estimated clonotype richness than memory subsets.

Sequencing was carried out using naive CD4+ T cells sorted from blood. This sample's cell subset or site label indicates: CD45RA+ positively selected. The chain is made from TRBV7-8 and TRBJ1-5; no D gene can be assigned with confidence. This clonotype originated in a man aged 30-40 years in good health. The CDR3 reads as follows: CASSLPNQPQHF. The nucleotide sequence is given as TGTGCCAGCAGCCTCCCCAATCAGCCCCAGCATTTT.